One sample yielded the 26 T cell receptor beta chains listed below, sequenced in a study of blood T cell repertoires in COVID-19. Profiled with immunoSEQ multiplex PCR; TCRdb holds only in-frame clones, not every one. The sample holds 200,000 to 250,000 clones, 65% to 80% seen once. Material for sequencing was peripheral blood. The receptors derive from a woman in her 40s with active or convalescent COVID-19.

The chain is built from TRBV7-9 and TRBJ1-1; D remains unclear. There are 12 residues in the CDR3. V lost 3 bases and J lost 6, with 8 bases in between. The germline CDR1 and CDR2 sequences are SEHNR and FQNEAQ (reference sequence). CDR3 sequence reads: CASSFSTAEAFF. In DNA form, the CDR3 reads TGTGCCAGCAGCTTTAGTACGGCTGAAGCTTTCTTT.

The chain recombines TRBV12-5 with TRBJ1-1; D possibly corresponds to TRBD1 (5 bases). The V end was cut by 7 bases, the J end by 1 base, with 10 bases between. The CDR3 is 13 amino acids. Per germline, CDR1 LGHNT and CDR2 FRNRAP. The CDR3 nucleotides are TGTGCTAGTGCCCTGGGGGGGAACACTGAAGCTTTCTTT. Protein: CASALGGNTEAFF.

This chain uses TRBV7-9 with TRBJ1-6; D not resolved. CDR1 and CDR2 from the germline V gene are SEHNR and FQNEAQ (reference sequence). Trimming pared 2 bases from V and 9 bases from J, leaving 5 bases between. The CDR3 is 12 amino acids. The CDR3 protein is CASSLPPSPLHF. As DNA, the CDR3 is TGTGCCAGCAGCTTACCTCCTTCACCCCTCCACTTT.

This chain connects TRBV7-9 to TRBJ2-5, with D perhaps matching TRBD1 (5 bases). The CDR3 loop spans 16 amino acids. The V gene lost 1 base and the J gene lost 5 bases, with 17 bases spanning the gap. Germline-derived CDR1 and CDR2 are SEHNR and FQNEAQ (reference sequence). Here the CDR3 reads CASSLEGPIGKETQYF. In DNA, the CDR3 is TGTGCCAGCAGCTTAGAGGGGCCCATTGGGAAGGAGACCCAGTACTTC.

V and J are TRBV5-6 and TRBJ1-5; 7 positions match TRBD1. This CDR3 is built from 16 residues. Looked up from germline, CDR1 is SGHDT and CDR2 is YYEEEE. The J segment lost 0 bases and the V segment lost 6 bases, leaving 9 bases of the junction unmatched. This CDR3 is CASTRTGEYSNQPQHF. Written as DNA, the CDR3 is TGTGCCAGCACCCGGACAGGCGAATATAGCAATCAGCCCCAGCATTTT.

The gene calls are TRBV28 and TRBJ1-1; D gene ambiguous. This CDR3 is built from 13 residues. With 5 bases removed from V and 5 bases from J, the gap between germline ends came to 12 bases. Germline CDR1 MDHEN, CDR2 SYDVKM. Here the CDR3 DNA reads TGTGCCAGCAGTCCCCCGGGGAGAACTGAAGCTTTCTTT. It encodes CASSPPGRTEAFF.

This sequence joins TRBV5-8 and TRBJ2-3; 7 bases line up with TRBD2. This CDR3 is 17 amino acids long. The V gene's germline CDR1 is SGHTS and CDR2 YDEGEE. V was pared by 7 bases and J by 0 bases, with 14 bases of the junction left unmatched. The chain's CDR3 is CASAMAALAASTDTQYF. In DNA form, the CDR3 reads TGTGCCAGCGCAATGGCAGCGCTAGCGGCTAGCACAGATACGCAGTATTTT.

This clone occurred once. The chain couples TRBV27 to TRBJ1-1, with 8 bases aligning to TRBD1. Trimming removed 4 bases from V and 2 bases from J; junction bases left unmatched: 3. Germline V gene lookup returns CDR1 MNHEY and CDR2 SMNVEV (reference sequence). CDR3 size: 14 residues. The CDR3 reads CASSSQGANTEAFF. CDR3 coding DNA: TGTGCCAGCAGTTCTCAGGGGGCTAACACTGAAGCTTTCTTT.

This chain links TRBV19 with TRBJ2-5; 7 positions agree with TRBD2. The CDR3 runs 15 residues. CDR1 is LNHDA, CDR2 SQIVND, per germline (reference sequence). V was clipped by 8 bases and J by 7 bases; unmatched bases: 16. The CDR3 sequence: CASEMTWGGRRTQYF. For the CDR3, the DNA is TGTGCCAGTGAGATGACCTGGGGGGGTCGAAGGACCCAGTACTTC.

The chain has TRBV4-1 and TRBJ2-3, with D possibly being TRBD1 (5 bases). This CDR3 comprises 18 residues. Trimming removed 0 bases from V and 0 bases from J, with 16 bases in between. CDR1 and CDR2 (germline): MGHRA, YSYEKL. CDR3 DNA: TGCGCCAGCAGCCAAGAGGACATCTCGGGCACTAGCACAGATACGCAGTATTTT. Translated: CASSQEDISGTSTDTQYF.

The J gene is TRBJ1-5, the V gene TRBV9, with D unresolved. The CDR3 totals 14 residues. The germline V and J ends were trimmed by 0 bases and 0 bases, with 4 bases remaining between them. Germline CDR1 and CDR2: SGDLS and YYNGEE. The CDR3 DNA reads TGTGCCAGCAGCGTAGATCATAGCAATCAGCCCCAGCATTTT. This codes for CASSVDHSNQPQHF.

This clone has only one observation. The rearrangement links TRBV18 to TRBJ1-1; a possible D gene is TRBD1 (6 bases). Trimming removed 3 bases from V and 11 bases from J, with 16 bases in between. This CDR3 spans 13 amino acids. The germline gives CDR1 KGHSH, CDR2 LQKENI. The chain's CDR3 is CASSPRQDRGAFF. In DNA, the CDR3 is TGTGCCAGCTCACCCCGACAGGACCGTGGGGCTTTCTTT. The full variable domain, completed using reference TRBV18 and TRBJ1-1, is NAGVMQNPRHLVRRRGQEARLRCSPMKGHSHVYWYRQLPEEGLKFMVYLQKENIIDESGMPKERFSAEFPKEGPSILRIQQVVRGDSAAYFCASSPRQDRGAFFGQGTRLTVV.

The CDR3, as DNA: TGTGCCAGCAGCTTGTTTGACAGGGAGGTAAATCAGCCCCAGCATTTT. Protein: CASSLFDREVNQPQHF. The V gene is TRBV5-6, the J gene TRBJ1-5; 7 bases match TRBD1. From germline, CDR1 is SGHDT and CDR2 YYEEEE. The CDR3 contains 16 residues. The junction had 8 bases not matched to a gene; V was cut back by 1 base and J by 4 bases.

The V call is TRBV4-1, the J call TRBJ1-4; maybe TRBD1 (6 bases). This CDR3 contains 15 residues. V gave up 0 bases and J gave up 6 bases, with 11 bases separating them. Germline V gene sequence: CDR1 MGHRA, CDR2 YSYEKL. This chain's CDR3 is CASSQEGASDEKLFF. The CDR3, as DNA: TGCGCCAGCAGCCAAGAGGGGGCATCGGATGAAAAACTGTTTTTT.

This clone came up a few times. CDR3 sequence (DNA): TGTGCCAGCAGCTTAGCTACGGGGGGTAAAACTGAAGCTTTCTTT. This codes for CASSLATGGKTEAFF. The V call is TRBV7-9, the J call TRBJ1-1, with D tentatively TRBD1 (5 bases). Trimming left V 0 bases short and J 5 bases short, with 13 bases between. The CDR3 is 15 amino acids. The V gene's germline CDR1 is SEHNR and CDR2 FQNEAQ (reference sequence). Looking up the rest from reference TRBV7-9 and TRBJ1-1 gives the full variable domain: DTGVSQNPRHKITKRGQNVTFRCDPISEHNRLYWYRQTLGQGPEFLTYFQNEAQLEKSRLLSDRFSAERPKGSFSTLEIQRTEQGDSAMYLCASSLATGGKTEAFFGQGTRLTVV.

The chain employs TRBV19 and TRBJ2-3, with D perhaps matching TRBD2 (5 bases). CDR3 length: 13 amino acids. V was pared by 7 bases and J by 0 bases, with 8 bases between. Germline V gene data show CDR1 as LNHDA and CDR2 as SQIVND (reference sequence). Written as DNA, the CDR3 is TGTGCCAGTAAGAGGGAGAGCACAGATACGCAGTATTTT. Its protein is CASKRESTDTQYF.

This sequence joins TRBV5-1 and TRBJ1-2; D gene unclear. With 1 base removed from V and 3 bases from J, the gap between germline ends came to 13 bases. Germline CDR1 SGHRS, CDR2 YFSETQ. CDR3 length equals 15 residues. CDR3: CASSLYRDLDYGYTF. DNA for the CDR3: TGCGCCAGCAGCTTGTATCGGGATCTAGACTATGGCTACACCTTC.

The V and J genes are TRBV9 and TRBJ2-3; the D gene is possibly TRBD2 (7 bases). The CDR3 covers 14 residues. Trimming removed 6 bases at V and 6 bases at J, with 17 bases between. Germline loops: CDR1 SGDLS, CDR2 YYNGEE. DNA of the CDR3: TGTGCCAGCACCAAAGGGGGGGGATCGGATACGCAGTATTTT. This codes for CASTKGGGSDTQYF.

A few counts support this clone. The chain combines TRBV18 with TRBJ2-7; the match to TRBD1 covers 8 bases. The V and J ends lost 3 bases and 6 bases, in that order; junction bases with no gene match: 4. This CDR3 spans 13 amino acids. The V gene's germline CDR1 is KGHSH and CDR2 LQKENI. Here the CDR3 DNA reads TGTGCCAGCTCACCCGGTACAGGGGGCGAGCAGTACTTC. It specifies CASSPGTGGEQYF.

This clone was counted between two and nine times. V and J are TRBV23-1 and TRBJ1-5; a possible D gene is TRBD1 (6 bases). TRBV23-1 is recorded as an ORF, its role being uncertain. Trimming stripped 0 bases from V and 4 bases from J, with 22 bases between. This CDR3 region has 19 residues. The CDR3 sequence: CASSQSPGAGDEGNQPQHF. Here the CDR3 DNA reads TGCGCCAGCAGTCAATCGCCCGGGGCAGGGGACGAGGGGAATCAGCCCCAGCATTTT.

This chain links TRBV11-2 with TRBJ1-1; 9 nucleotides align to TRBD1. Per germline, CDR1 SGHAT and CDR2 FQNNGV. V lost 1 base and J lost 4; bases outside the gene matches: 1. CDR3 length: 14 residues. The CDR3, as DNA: TGTGCCAGCAGCTTAGGGGACAGGGTCACTGAAGCTTTCTTT. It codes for CASSLGDRVTEAFF.

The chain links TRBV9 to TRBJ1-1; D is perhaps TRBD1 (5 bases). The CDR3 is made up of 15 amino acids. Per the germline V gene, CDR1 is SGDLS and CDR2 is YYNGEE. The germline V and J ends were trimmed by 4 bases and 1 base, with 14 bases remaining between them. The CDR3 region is CASSPGGGSNTEAFF. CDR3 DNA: TGTGCCAGCAGCCCCGGCGGGGGTTCGAACACTGAAGCTTTCTTT.

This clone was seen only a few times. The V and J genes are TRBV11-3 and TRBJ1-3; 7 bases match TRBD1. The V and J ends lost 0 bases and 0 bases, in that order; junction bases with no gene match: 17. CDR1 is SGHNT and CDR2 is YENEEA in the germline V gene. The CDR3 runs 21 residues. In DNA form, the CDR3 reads TGTGCCAGCAGCTTAGATTTAAGGGGGCTAGACAGCCTCATCTCTGGAAACACCATATATTTT. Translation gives CASSLDLRGLDSLISGNTIYF.

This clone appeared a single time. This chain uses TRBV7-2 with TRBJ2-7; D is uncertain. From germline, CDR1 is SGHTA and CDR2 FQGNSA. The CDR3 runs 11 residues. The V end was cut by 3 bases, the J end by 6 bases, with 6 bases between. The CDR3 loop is CASSLSSEQYF. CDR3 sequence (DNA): TGTGCCAGCAGCTTGTCCAGCGAGCAGTACTTC. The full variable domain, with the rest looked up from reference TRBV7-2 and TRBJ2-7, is GAGVSQSPSNKVTEKGKDVELRCDPISGHTALYWYRQSLGQGLEFLIYFQGNSAPDKSGLPSDRFSAERTGGSVSTLTIQRTQQEDSAVYLCASSLSSEQYFGPGTRLTVT.

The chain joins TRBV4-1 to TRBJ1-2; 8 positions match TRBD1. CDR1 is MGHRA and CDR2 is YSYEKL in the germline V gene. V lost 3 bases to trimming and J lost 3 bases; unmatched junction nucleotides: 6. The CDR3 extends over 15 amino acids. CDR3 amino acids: CASSQTGQEYYGYTF. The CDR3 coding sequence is TGCGCCAGCAGCCAGACGGGACAGGAGTACTATGGCTACACCTTC.

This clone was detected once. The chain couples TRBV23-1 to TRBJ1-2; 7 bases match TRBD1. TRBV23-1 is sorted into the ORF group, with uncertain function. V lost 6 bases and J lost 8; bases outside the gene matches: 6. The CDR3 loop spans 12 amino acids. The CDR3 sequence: CASRPQGIGYTF. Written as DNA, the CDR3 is TGCGCCAGCAGACCACAGGGGATCGGCTACACCTTC.